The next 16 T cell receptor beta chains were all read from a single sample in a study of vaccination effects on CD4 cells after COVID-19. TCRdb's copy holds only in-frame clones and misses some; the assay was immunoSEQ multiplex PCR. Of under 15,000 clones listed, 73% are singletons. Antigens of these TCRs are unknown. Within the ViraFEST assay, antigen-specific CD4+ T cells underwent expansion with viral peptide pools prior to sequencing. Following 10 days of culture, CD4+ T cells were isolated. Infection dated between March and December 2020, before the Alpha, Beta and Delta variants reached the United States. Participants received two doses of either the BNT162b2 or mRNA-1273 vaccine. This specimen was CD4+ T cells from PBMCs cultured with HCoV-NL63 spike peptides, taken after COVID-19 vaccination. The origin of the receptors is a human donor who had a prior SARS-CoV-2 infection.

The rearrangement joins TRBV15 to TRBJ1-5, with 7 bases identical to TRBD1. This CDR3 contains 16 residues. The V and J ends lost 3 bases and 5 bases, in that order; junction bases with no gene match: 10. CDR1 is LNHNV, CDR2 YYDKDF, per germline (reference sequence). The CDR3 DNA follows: TGTGCCACCAGCAGGCCACAGACAGGGCGTTATCAGCCCCAGCATTTT. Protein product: CATSRPQTGRYQPQHF.

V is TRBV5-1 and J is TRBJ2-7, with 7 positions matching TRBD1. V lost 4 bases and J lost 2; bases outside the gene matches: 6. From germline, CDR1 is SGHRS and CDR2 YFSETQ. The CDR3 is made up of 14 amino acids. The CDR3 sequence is CASSQQGRAYEQYF. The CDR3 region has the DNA TGCGCCAGCAGCCAACAGGGGCGTGCCTACGAGCAGTACTTC.

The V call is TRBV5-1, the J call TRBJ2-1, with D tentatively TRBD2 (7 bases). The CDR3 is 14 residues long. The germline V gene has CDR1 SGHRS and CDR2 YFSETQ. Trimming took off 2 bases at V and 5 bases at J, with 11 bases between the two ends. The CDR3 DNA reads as TGCGCCAGCAGCTTCGGCGGGGGCCACAATGAGCAGTTCTTC. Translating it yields CASSFGGGHNEQFF.

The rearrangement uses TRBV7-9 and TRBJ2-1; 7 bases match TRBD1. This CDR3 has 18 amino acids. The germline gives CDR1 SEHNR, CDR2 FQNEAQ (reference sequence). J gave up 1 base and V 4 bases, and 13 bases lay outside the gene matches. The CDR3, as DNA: TGTGCCAGCAGCTCCCATCTGGCCGCCAGGGGGTCCTACAATGAGCAGTTCTTC. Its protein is CASSSHLAARGSYNEQFF.

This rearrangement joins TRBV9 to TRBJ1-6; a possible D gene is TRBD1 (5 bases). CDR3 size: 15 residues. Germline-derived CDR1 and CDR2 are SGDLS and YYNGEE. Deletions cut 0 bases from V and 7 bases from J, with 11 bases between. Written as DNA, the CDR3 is TGTGCCAGCAGCGTAGCATCCAGGGACAATTCACCCCTCCACTTT. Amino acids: CASSVASRDNSPLHF.

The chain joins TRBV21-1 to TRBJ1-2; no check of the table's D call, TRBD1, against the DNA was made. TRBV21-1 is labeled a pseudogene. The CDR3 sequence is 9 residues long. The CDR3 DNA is TGTGCCAGCAGGGCCGGCTACACCTTC. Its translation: CASRAGYTF.

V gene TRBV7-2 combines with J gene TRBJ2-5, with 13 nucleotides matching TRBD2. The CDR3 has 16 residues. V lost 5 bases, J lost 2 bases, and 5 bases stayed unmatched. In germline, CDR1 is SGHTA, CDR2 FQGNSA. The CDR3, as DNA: TGTGCCAGCAGCCCAAGGACTAGCGGGAGACAAGAGACCCAGTACTTC. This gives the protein CASSPRTSGRQETQYF.

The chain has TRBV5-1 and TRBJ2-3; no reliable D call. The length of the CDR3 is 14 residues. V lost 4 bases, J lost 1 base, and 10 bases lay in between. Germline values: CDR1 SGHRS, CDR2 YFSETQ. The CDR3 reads CASSLQVGTDTQYF. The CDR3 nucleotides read TGCGCCAGCAGCCTCCAGGTGGGCACAGATACGCAGTATTTT.

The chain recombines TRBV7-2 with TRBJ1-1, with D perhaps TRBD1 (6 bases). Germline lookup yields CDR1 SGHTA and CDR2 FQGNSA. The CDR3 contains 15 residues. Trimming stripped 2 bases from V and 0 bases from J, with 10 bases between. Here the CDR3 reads CASSLKRGLNTEAFF. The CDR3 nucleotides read TGTGCCAGCAGCTTAAAGCGGGGGCTGAACACTGAAGCTTTCTTT.

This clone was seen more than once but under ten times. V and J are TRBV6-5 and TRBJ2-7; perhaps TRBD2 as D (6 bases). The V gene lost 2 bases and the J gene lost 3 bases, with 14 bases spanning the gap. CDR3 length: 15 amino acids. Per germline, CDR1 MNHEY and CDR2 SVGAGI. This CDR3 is CASSYGGTDNYEQYF. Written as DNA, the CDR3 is TGTGCCAGCAGTTACGGGGGGACGGACAACTACGAGCAGTACTTC.

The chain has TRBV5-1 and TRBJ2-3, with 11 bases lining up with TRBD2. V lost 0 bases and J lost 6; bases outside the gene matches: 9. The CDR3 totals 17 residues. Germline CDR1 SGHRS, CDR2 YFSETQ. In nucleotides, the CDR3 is TGCGCCAGCAGCTTGGGTATAGCGGGGGGGCGGTCGGATACGCAGTATTTT. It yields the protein CASSLGIAGGRSDTQYF.

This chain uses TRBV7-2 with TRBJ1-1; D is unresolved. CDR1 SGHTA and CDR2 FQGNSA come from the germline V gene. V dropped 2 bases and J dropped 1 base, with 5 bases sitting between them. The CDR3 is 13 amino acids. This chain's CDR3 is CASSLLQNTEAFF. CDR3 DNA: TGTGCCAGCAGCTTATTGCAGAACACTGAAGCTTTCTTT. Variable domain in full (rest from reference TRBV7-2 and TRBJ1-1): GAGVSQSPSNKVTEKGKDVELRCDPISGHTALYWYRQSLGQGLEFLIYFQGNSAPDKSGLPSDRFSAERTGGSVSTLTIQRTQQEDSAVYLCASSLLQNTEAFFGQGTRLTVV.

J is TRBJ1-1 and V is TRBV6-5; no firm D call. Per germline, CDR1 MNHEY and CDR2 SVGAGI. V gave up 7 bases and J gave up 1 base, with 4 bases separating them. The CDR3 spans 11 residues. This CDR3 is CASTKNTEAFF. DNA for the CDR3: TGTGCCAGCACGAAGAACACTGAAGCTTTCTTT.

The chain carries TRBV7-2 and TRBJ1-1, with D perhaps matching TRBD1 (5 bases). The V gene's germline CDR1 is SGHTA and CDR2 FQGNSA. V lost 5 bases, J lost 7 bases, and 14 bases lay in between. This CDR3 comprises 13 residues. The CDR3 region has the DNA TGTGCCAGCAGCCCGCGCGGGGGGGTTGAAGCTTTCTTT. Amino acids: CASSPRGGVEAFF.

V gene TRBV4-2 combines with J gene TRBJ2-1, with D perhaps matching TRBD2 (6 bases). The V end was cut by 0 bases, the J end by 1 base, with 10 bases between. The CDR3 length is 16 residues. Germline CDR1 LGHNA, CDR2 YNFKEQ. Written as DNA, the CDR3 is TGTGCCAGCAGCCAAGATCGACTAGTTTCCTACAATGAGCAGTTCTTC. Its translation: CASSQDRLVSYNEQFF.

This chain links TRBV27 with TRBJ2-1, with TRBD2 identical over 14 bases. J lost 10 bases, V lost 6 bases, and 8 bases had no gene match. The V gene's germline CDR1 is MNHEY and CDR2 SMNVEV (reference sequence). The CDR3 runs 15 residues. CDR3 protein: CASRATSGGAWEQFF. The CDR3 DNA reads TGTGCCAGCAGGGCGACTAGCGGGGGGGCCTGGGAGCAGTTCTTC.